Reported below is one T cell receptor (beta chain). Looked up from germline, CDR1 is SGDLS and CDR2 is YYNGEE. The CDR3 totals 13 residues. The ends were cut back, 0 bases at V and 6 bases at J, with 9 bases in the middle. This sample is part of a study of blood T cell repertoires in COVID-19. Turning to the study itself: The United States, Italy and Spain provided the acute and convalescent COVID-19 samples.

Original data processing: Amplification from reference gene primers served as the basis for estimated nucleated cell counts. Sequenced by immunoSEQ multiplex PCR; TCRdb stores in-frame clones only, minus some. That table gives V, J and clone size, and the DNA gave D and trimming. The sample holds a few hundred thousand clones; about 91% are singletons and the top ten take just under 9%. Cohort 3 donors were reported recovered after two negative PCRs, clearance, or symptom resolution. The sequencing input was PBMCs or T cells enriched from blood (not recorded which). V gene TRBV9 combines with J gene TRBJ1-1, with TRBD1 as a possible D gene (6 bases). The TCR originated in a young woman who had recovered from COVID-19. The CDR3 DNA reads TGTGCCAGCAGCGTAGCTTCAGGGGCTGAAGCTTTCTTT. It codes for CASSVASGAEAFF.